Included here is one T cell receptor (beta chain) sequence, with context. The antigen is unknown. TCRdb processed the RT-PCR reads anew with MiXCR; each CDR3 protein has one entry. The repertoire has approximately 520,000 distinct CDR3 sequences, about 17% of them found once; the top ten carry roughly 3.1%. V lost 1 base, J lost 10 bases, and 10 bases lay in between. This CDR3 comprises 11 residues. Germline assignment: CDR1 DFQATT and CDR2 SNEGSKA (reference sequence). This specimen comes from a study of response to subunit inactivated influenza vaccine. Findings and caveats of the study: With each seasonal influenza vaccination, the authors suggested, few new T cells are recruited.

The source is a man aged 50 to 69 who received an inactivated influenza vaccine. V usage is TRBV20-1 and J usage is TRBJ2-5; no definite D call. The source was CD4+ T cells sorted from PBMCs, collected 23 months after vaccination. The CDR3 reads CSARADMSQYF. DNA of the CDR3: TGCAGTGCTAGAGCCGACATGAGCCAGTACTTC.